A selection of T cell receptor beta chains follows, all from one sample in a study of OX40 agonist ivuxolimab in advanced cancers. Here immunoSEQ multiplex PCR was the method, and the copy in TCRdb shows in-frame clones only, minus some. Among around 11,000 clones listed, about 63% were seen once. The sample in question was CD4+ or CD8+ T cells sorted from blood, obtained in a trial of the OX40 agonist ivuxolimab. The receptors shown here come from an adult with an advanced solid tumor such as melanoma, head and neck, liver or kidney cancer. Each CDR3 is given with its conserved first and last residue. Fields, in order: V gene, J gene, CDR3 protein.

TRBV11-2	TRBJ2-7	CASSYFRETTEQYF
TRBV4-1	TRBJ2-1	CASSQKLLVDEQFF
TRBV6-5	TRBJ2-7	CAISASEPIYEQYF
TRBV4-1	TRBJ2-7	CASSYGRRGEQYF
TRBV9	TRBJ1-2	CASTPYRDPKGYGYTF
TRBV5-1	TRBJ2-2	CASSLGRTGGWDTGELFF
TRBV7-9	TRBJ2-7	CASSLKLAGVDEQYF
TRBV7-8	TRBJ2-3	CASTPGLAELYTQYF
TRBV27	TRBJ1-5	CASSSYRDRGVGQPQHF
TRBV27	TRBJ1-5	CASSPRGGHQPQHF
TRBV28	TRBJ2-7	CASSPGLTGQYF
TRBV28	TRBJ1-5	CASSYQPQHF
TRBV5-1	TRBJ2-1	CASLDGDSYNEQFF
TRBV30	TRBJ2-2	CAWSVPLTGELFF
TRBV5-1	TRBJ1-1	CASSLRRGVRSGTEAFF
TRBV5-1	TRBJ1-4	CASSIGQATNEKLFF
TRBV4-1	TRBJ1-2	CASSQTGTVGYGYTF
TRBV6-9	TRBJ1-1	CASSYTGVSTEAFF
TRBV19	TRBJ1-5	CASSIGDYSNQPQHF
TRBV5-1	TRBJ2-1	CASSLTAGTSNEQFF
TRBV21-1	TRBJ2-1	CASSASGLAGCPYNEQFF
TRBV4-1	TRBJ1-1	CASSQDLRVALGTEAFF